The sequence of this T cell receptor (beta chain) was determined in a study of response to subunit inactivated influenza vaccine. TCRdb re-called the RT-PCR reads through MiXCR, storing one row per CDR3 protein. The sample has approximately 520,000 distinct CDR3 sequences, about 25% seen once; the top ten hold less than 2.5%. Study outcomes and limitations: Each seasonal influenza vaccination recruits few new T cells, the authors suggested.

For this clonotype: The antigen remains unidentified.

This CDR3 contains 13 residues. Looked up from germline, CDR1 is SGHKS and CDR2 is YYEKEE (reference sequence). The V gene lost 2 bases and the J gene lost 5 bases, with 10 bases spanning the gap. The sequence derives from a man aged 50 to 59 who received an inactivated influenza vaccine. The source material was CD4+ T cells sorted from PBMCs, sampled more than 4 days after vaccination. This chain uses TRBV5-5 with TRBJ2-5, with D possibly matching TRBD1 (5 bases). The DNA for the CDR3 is TGTGCCAGCAGCTTTACCAGGGTCGAGACCCAGTACTTC. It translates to CASSFTRVETQYF.